This TCR beta chain was sequenced for a study of cytomegalovirus exposure and HLA in healthy donors. With 60 Vbeta and 13 Jbeta primers, the PCR was carried out. Some clones are missing from TCRdb's copy, which holds only in-frame ones; the method was immunoSEQ multiplex PCR. The sample lists about 130,000 clones, approximately 78% occurring once. The CDR3 is 14 amino acids. Looked up from germline, CDR1 is MNHNS and CDR2 is SASEGT. Of note for this clone: The antigen is unknown.

General study points: Across donors, sequencing depth was assumed by presence/absence analyses to be roughly uniform. It was only CMV serostatus that was available as immune exposure information.

The TCR originated in a human donor in good health. What was sequenced was PBMCs. The chain joins TRBV6-1 to TRBJ2-5; TRBD1 aligns across 8 bases. The end of the DNA aligns better with TRBJ2-7, so the J call may be wrong. The DNA of the CDR3 is TGTGCCAGCAGAAACAGGGGGTCGTCCTACGAGCAGTACTTC. As protein: CASRNRGSSYEQYF.